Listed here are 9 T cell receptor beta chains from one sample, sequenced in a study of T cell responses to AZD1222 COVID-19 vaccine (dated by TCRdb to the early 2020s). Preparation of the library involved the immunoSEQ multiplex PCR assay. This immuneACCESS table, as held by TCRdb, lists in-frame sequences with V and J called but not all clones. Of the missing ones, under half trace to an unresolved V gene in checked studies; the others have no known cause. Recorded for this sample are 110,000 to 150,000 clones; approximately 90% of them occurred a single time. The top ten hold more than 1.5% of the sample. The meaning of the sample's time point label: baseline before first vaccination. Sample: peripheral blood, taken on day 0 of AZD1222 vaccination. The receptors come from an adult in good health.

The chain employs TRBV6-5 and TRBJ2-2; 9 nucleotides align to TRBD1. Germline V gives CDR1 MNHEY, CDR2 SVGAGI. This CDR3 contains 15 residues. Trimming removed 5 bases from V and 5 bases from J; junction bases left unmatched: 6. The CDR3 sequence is CASSNRDRDTGELFF. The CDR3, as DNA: TGTGCCAGCAGTAACCGGGACAGGGATACCGGGGAGCTGTTTTTT.

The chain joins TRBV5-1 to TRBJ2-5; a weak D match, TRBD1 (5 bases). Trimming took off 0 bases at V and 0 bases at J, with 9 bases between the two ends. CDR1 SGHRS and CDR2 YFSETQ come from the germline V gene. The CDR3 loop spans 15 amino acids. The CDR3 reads CASSLDRLYQETQYF. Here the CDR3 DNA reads TGCGCCAGCAGCTTGGACAGGCTGTACCAAGAGACCCAGTACTTC.

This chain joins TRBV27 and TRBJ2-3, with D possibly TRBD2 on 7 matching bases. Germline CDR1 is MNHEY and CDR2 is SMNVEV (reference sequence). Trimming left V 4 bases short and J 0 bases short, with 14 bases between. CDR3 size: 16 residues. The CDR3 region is CASSYRGAASTDTQYF. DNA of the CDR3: TGTGCCAGCAGTTATCGGGGGGCTGCGAGCACAGATACGCAGTATTTT.

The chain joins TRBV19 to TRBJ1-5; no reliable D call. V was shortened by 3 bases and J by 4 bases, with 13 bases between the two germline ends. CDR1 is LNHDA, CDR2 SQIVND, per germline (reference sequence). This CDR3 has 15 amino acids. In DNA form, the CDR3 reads TGTGCCAGTAGTATCAGGCGAGACCAAAATCAGCCCCAGCATTTT. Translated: CASSIRRDQNQPQHF.

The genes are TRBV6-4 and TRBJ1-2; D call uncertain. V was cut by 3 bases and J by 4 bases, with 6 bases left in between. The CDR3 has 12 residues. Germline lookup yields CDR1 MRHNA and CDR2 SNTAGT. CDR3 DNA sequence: TGTGCCAGCAGTGATAACAGCTATGGCTACACCTTC. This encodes CASSDNSYGYTF.

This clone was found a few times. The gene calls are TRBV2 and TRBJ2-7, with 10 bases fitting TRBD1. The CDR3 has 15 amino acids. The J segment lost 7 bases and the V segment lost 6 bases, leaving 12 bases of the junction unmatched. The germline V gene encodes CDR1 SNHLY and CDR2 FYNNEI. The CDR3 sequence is CASSGSGQGLEEQYF. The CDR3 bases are TGTGCCAGCAGCGGTTCGGGACAGGGGTTGGAAGAGCAGTACTTC. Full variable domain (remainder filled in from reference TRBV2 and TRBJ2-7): EPEVTQTPSHQVTQMGQEVILRCVPISNHLYFYWYRQILGQKVEFLVSFYNNEISEKSEIFDDQFSVERPDGSNFTLKIRSTKLEDSAMYFCASSGSGQGLEEQYFGPGTRLTVT.

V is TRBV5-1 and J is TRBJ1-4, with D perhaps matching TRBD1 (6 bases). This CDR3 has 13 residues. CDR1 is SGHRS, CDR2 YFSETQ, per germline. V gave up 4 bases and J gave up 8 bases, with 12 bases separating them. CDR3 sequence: CASSTTGGEKLFF. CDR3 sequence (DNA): TGCGCCAGCAGCACGACGGGGGGCGAAAAACTGTTTTTT.

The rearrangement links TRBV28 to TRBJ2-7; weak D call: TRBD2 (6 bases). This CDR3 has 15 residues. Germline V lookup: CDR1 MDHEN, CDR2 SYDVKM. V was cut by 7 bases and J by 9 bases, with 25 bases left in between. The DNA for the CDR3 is TGTGCCAGCACTGGAGGGAGCCCAACCCCTTCCGGGCAGTACTTC. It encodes CASTGGSPTPSGQYF.

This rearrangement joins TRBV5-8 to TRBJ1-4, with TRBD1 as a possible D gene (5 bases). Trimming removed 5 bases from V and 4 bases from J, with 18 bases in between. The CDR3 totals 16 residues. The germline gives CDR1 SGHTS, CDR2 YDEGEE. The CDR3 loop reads CASSLDVPRGNEKLFF. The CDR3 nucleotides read TGTGCCAGCAGTCTGGACGTCCCGAGGGGTAATGAAAAACTGTTTTTT.